One and the same sample provided the 6 T cell receptor beta chains below, sequenced in a study of shared clonotypes between healthy human individuals. Clones were sequenced by immunoSEQ multiplex PCR, and TCRdb holds only the in-frame ones, with some missing. The profile shows about 2 million clones, about 95% of them singletons. Sample: naive CD4+ T cells sorted from blood. This sample's subset: CD45RA+ positively selected. These receptors were obtained from a man aged 18-30 years in good health.

This rearrangement joins TRBV6-1 to TRBJ1-1; 7 bases line up with TRBD1. CDR3 size: 14 residues. Per germline, CDR1 MNHNS and CDR2 SASEGT. J was trimmed by 1 base and V by 6 bases; bases with no gene match: 5. This CDR3 reads CASSARTGNTEAFF. CDR3 DNA: TGTGCCAGCAGCGCCAGGACAGGGAACACTGAAGCTTTCTTT.

This chain uses TRBV1 with TRBJ1-4; the DNA was not compared with TRBD1, the D call given in the table. TRBV1 is a known pseudogene. The CDR3 is 16 amino acids. The DNA for the CDR3 is TGCACCAGCAGCCTGGATCGACAGGGTACAGTAGAAAAACTGTTTTTT. Translated: CTSSLDRQGTVEKLFF.

In its sample, this clone was seen once. This CDR3 reads CASSAGQGRNYGYTF. The CDR3 DNA follows: TGTGCCAGCAGCGCAGGACAGGGGAGAAACTATGGCTACACCTTC. The chain uses TRBV7-9 and TRBJ1-2; 9 positions agree with TRBD1. The germline gives CDR1 SEHNR, CDR2 FQNEAQ (reference sequence). The V and J ends lost 5 bases and 2 bases, in that order; junction bases with no gene match: 6. The CDR3 length is 15 residues.

The chain has TRBV6-1 and TRBJ2-7; D remains ambiguous. This CDR3 has 12 amino acids. V dropped 4 bases and J dropped 6 bases, with 10 bases sitting between them. Germline CDR1 reads MNHNS; CDR2 reads SASEGT. The CDR3 spells CASSAQQVEQYF. Written as DNA, the CDR3 is TGTGCCAGCAGTGCACAGCAGGTCGAGCAGTACTTC.

The V gene is TRBV29-1, the J gene TRBJ1-4; D is ambiguous. Germline V gene data show CDR1 as SQVTM and CDR2 as ANQGSEA. CDR3 length: 13 amino acids. Trimming took 8 bases from V and 10 from J, leaving 20 bases between them. CDR3 protein: CSISETERGKLFF. The CDR3, as DNA: TGCAGCATCAGCGAAACAGAACGGGGAAAACTGTTTTTT. Full variable domain (outside the CDR3, taken from reference TRBV29-1 and TRBJ1-4): SAVISQKPSRDICQRGTSLTIQCQVDSQVTMMFWYRQQPGQSLTLIATANQGSEATYESGFVIDKFPISRPNLTFSTLTVSNMSPEDSSIYLCSISETERGKLFFGSGTQLSVL.

The V call is TRBV6-4, the J call TRBJ2-5, with D possibly being TRBD2 (5 bases). CDR1 is MRHNA, CDR2 SNTAGT, per germline. The CDR3 loop spans 14 amino acids. Trimming shortened V by 0 bases and J by 3 bases, and 8 bases separated the two germline ends. The chain's CDR3 is CASSDSDFKETQYF. CDR3 nucleotide sequence: TGTGCCAGCAGTGACTCGGACTTTAAAGAGACCCAGTACTTC.